This T cell receptor beta chain was documented in a study of early stage breast cancer tumors. In the study overall: Among approximately 12 ER+/PR+/HER2- tumors, eight were ductal, four lobular. General study points: Most shared enriched TCRB sequences were commonly generated ones.

As to this clone: What it binds is unknown.

CDR3 length: 15 amino acids. Germline loops: CDR1 MNHEY, CDR2 SMNVEV (reference sequence). Trimming removed 5 bases from V and 0 bases from J, with 11 bases in between. Using immunoSEQ multiplex PCR, the repertoire was profiled, and TCRdb retains in-frame clones only, with some absent. The data show over 25,000 clones, with about 80% seen just once and roughly 13% held by the top ten. This clonotype was sampled from a person in their sixties with breast cancer. This chain joins TRBV27 and TRBJ1-3; D is possibly TRBD1 (5 bases). Sequenced material: blood. This CDR3 reads CASSNQGYSGNTIYF. The CDR3 nucleotides read TGTGCCAGCAGTAATCAGGGTTACTCTGGAAACACCATATATTTT.